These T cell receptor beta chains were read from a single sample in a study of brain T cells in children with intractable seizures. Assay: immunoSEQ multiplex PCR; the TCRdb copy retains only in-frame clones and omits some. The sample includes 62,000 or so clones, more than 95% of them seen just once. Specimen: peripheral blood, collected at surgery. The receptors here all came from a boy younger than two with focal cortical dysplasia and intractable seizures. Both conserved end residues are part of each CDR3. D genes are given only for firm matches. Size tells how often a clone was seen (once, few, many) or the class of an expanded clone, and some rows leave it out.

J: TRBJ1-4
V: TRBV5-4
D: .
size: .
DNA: TGTGCCAGCAGCTTGGGTGACAGCCAGGTTGGGGGAAAACTGTTTTTT
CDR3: CASSLGDSQVGGKLFF

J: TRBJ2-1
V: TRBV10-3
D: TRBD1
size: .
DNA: TGTGCCAGCAGGGACAGGGGGCGCCCCCTGAATGCGTACAATGAGCAGTTCTTC
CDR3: CASRDRGRPLNAYNEQFF

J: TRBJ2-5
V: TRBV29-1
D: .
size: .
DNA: TGCAGCGTTGAAGTTACTGGGGAGACCCAGTACTTC
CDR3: CSVEVTGETQYF

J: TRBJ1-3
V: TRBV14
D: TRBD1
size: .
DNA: TGTGCCAGCAGCCACGGACAGGGCAACACCATATATTTT
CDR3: CASSHGQGNTIYF

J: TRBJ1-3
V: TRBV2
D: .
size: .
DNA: TGTGCCAGCACTGATTCACCGTCCACCGGAAACACCATATATTTT
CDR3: CASTDSPSTGNTIYF

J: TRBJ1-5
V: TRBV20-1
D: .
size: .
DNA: TGCAGTGCCGATGGGGGTCAGCCCCAGCATTTT
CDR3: CSADGGQPQHF

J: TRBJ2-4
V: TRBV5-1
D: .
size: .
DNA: TGCGCCAGCAGCTTTAACCGGAATTCCAAAAACATTCAGTACTTC
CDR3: CASSFNRNSKNIQYF

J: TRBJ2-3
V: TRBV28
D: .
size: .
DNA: TGTGCCAGCAGGACTAGAGTCACAGATACGCAGTATTTT
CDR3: CASRTRVTDTQYF

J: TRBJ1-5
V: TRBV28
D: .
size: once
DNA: TGTGCCAGCAGGTTTGGACCCAGAGTCGATCAGCCCCAGCATTTT
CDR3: CASRFGPRVDQPQHF

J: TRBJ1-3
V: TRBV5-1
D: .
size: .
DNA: TGCGCCAGCAGCTTGACAGGGGGAAACACCATATATTTT
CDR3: CASSLTGGNTIYF

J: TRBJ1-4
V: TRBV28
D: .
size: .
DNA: TGTGCCAGCACCCAGACGGGGCTGGAAAAACTGTTTTTT
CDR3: CASTQTGLEKLFF

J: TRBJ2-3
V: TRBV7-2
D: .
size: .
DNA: TGTGCCAGCAGTCCGACTAATACGCAGTATTTT
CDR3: CASSPTNTQYF

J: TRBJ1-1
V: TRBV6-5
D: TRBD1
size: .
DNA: TGTGCCAGCAGTTGGACAGGAAACACTGAAGCTTTCTTT
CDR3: CASSWTGNTEAFF

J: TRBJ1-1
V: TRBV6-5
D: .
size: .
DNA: TGTGCCAGCAGTTACGGCCAGGGTGAAGCTTTCTTT
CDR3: CASSYGQGEAFF

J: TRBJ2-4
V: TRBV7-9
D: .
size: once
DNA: TGTGCCAGCAGCCTAGCCAAAAACATTCAGTACTTC
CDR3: CASSLAKNIQYF

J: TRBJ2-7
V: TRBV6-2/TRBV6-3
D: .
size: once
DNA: TGTGCCAGCAGTACCCAGGGTGGATTCTACGAGCAGTACTTC
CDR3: CASSTQGGFYEQYF

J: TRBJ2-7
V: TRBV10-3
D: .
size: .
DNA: TGTGCCATCAGTGACTCCAGGGCGGCGTACTACGAGCAGTACTTC
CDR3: CAISDSRAAYYEQYF

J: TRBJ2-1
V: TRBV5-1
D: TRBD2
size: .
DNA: TGCGCCAGCAGCTTGGTAGCGGGGGGGAGAGATGAGCAGTTCTTC
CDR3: CASSLVAGGRDEQFF